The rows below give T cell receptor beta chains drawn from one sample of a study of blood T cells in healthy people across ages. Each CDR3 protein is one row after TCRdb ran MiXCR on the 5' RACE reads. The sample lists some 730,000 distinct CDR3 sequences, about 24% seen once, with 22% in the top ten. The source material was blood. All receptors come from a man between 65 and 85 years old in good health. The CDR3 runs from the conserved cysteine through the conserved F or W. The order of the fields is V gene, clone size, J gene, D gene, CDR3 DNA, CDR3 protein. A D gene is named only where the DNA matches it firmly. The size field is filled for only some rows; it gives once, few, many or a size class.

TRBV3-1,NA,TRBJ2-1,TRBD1,TGTGCCAGCAGCCCCCGGGACAGGGAAAGGAATGAGCAGTTCTTC,CASSPRDRERNEQFF
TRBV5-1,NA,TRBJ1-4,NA,TGCGCCAGCAGCTTGGGGCGATCTAATGAAAAACTGTTTTTT,CASSLGRSNEKLFF
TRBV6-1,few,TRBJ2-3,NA,TGTGCCAGCGGCCTGGACAAAGGCACAGATACGCAGTATTTT,CASGLDKGTDTQYF
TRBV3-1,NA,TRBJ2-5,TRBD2,TGTGCCAGCAGCCAAGCTGGGCCTAGCGGGGCTAAGACCCAGTACTTC,CASSQAGPSGAKTQYF
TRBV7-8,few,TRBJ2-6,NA,TGTGCCAGCAGCTTAGGGGCGAGGGGGGCCAACGTCCTGACTTTC,CASSLGARGANVLTF
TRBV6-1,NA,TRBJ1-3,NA,TGTGCCAGCAGTTCGACAGCTCCCACTGGAAACACCATATATTTT,CASSSTAPTGNTIYF
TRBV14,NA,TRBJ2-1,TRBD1,TGTGCCAGCAGCCAGAGACAGGGAAGGGTCACTGAGCAGTTCTTC,CASSQRQGRVTEQFF
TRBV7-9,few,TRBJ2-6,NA,TGTGCCAGCAGCTTAGTTCCGTCGCCTGGGGCCAACGTCCTGACTTTC,CASSLVPSPGANVLTF
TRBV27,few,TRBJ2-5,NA,TGTGCCAGCAGTTTATCGAGTGGGAAGACCCAGTACTTC,CASSLSSGKTQYF
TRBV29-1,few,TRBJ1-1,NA,TGCAGCGTTGTCTGGGGAGTCGAGGCTTTCTTT,CSVVWGVEAFF
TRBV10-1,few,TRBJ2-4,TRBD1,TGCGCCAGCAGTGAGTCCGGGACAGGGTTGATGCAAAACATTCAGTACTTC,CASSESGTGLMQNIQYF
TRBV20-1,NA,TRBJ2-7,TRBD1,TGCAGTGCTAGAGGACAGGGGCGCACCAACGAGCAGTACTTC,CSARGQGRTNEQYF
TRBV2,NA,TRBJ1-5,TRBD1,TGTGCCAGCAGTGGGGACAGGGGGCGCGTGCAGCCCCAGCATTTT,CASSGDRGRVQPQHF
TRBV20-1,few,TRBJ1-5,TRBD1,TGCAGTGCCCGCGGACAGGCCGGTCAGCCCCAGCATTTT,CSARGQAGQPQHF
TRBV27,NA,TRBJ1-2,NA,TGTGCCAGCAGTTTAGACAGGAGCCATGGCTACACCTTC,CASSLDRSHGYTF
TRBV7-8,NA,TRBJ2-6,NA,TGTGCCAGCAGCCCGTCGGGCCTCCGAGGGGCCAACGTCCTGACTTTC,CASSPSGLRGANVLTF
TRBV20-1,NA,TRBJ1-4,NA,TGCAGTGCTAGAGGACCGGGAACAACTAATGAAAAACTGTTTTTT,CSARGPGTTNEKLFF
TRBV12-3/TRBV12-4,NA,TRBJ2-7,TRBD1,TGTGCCAGCAGTTCTTACAGGGGTGACTACGAGCAGTACTTC,CASSSYRGDYEQYF
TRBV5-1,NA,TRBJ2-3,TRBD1,TGCGCCAGCAGCGACGGGACAGGTTGGGGCACAGATACGCAGTATTTT,CASSDGTGWGTDTQYF
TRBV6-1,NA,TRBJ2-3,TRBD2,TGTGCCAGCACTAACCTACCTACTAGCGGGGCTCCCCGAGATACGCAGTATTTT,CASTNLPTSGAPRDTQYF
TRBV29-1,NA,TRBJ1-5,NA,TGCAGCGTTGGGTGGGGGCAAGATCAGCCCCAGCATTTT,CSVGWGQDQPQHF
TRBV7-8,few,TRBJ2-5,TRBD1,TGTGCCAGCAGCTTAGAGGACAGGGGGCGCGGTGAGACCCAGTACTTC,CASSLEDRGRGETQYF
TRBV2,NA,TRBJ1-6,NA,TGTGCCAGCAGTGAACAGGGAGGTTCTAATTCACCCCTCCACTTT,CASSEQGGSNSPLHF
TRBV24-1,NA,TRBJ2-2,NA,TGTGCCACCAGTGAACGCTTCGAGGGAACCGGGGAGCTGTTTTTT,CATSERFEGTGELFF
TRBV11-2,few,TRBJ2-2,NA,TGTGCCAGCAGCTTCTTGGGCGGGGCTGGCGGCACCGGGGAGCTGTTTTTT,CASSFLGGAGGTGELFF
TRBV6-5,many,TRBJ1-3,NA,TGTGCCAGCAGCCGAGGGATCGGAAACACCATATATTTT,CASSRGIGNTIYF
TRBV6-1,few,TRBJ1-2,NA,TGTGCCAGCAGGGAAGGGTCATCCTATGGCTACACCTTC,CASREGSSYGYTF
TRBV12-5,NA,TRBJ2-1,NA,TGTGCTAGTGGTTTGGTAAGCGGCAATGAGCAGTTCTTC,CASGLVSGNEQFF
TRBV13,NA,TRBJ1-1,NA,TGTGCCAACAGCTTCGATAGCACTGAAGCTTTCTTT,CANSFDSTEAFF
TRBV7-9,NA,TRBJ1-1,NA,TGTGCCAGCAGCTCCCGGGACAAGGGAGGAAACACTGAAGCTTTCTTT,CASSSRDKGGNTEAFF